The next 5 T cell receptor beta chains were all read from a single sample in a study of quantifying T cell responses using KT2 cells. For the study at large: TCR alpha and beta constant-region primers primed reverse transcription of RNA.

The cDNA 3' end received a ligated oligonucleotide with a UMI. An equimolar mix of RC1.1 and RC1.2 primed the beta chain across TRBC1 and TRBC2. TCRdb used MiXCR to reprocess the UMI-ligation and nested PCR reads, holding one entry per CDR3 protein. The sample includes tens of thousands of distinct CDR3 sequences, around 10% of them seen just once. Sequencing input: PBMCs spiked with cells of the T cell clone KT2. The source of these receptors is a human donor.

This clonotype was detected only a few times. The V call is TRBV7-9, the J call TRBJ1-1, with D possibly TRBD1 on 6 matching bases. This CDR3 comprises 12 residues. The germline V gene has CDR1 SEHNR and CDR2 FQNEAQ (reference sequence). The V gene lost 4 bases and the J gene lost 8 bases, with 11 bases spanning the gap. The CDR3 DNA is TGTGCCAGCAGCTCGAACGACAGGGAAGCTTTCTTT. It codes for CASSSNDREAFF. The whole variable domain, filled in from reference TRBV7-9 and TRBJ1-1, reads DTGVSQNPRHKITKRGQNVTFRCDPISEHNRLYWYRQTLGQGPEFLTYFQNEAQLEKSRLLSDRFSAERPKGSFSTLEIQRTEQGDSAMYLCASSSNDREAFFGQGTRLTVV.

This clonotype was recorded at least ten times. The chain links TRBV5-5 to TRBJ2-2; D remains unclear. The CDR3 is made up of 15 amino acids. CDR1 SGHKS and CDR2 YYEKEE come from the germline V gene (reference sequence). V was cut by 2 bases and J by 2 bases, with 10 bases left in between. The CDR3 DNA sequence: TGTGCCAGCAGCTTAACATTAGGTAACACCGGGGAGCTGTTTTTT. Translating gives CASSLTLGNTGELFF.

The V and J genes are TRBV5-6 and TRBJ2-1; TRBD2 aligns across 8 bases. Losses at the gene ends were 1 base for V and 0 bases for J; bases not matched to a gene: 3. Germline V gene sequence: CDR1 SGHDT, CDR2 YYEEEE. The CDR3 has 16 residues. This chain's CDR3 is CASSLLRGGSYNEQFF. DNA of the CDR3: TGTGCCAGCAGCTTGCTTCGGGGGGGCTCCTACAATGAGCAGTTCTTC.

The chain couples TRBV7-9 to TRBJ1-2; a possible D gene is TRBD1 (6 bases). The CDR3 contains 14 residues. The V end lost 2 bases, the J end lost 5 bases, and 12 bases lay between the germline ends. Germline V gene data show CDR1 as SEHNR and CDR2 as FQNEAQ (reference sequence). The CDR3: CASSLLAGEYGYTF. CDR3 DNA: TGTGCCAGCAGCTTATTAGCAGGGGAATATGGCTACACCTTC. The complete variable domain, with remaining parts taken from reference TRBV7-9 and TRBJ1-2, reads DTGVSQNPRHKITKRGQNVTFRCDPISEHNRLYWYRQTLGQGPEFLTYFQNEAQLEKSRLLSDRFSAERPKGSFSTLEIQRTEQGDSAMYLCASSLLAGEYGYTFGSGTRLTVV.

The V gene is TRBV20-1, the J gene TRBJ1-1, with TRBD1 matching over 11 bases. The CDR3 extends over 17 amino acids. Germline trimming cut 6 bases from V and 11 bases from J; bases unmatched to any gene: 23. Germline V lookup: CDR1 DFQATT, CDR2 SNEGSKA (reference sequence). CDR3 sequence: CSASKPGQGATTRRAFF. CDR3 sequence (DNA): TGCAGTGCCTCTAAACCCGGACAGGGGGCAACCACCAGGAGGGCTTTCTTT.